This TCR beta chain is drawn from a study of T cell responses to AZD1222 COVID-19 vaccine. The repertoire was sequenced with immunoSEQ multiplex PCR; TCRdb's copy has only in-frame clones and lacks some. Of 130,000 to 150,000 clones listed, just over 90% are singletons. Comment on this clone: As yet, its antigen is unknown.

Points from the study as a whole: The span of vaccine-associated CD4 TCRs extended across spike, with dominance at 160-218 and 743-854. Vaccination with two AZD1222 doses was followed by a rise in Spike-specific TCR breadth and depth. Targeting of unmutated variant regions was reportedly seen in nearly half of spike-specific TCRs.

The CDR3 runs 13 residues. From germline, CDR1 is MNHEY and CDR2 SVGAGI. The J segment lost 11 bases and the V segment lost 6 bases, leaving 6 bases of the junction unmatched. The clonotype originates from an adult in good health. Sequenced here: peripheral blood, sampled on day 0 of MenACWY control vaccination. The J gene is TRBJ2-3, the V gene TRBV6-5, with 12 bases aligning to TRBD2. CDR3 residues: CASSQTSGSEQYF. The CDR3 DNA reads as TGTGCCAGCAGCCAGACTAGCGGGAGTGAGCAGTATTTT.